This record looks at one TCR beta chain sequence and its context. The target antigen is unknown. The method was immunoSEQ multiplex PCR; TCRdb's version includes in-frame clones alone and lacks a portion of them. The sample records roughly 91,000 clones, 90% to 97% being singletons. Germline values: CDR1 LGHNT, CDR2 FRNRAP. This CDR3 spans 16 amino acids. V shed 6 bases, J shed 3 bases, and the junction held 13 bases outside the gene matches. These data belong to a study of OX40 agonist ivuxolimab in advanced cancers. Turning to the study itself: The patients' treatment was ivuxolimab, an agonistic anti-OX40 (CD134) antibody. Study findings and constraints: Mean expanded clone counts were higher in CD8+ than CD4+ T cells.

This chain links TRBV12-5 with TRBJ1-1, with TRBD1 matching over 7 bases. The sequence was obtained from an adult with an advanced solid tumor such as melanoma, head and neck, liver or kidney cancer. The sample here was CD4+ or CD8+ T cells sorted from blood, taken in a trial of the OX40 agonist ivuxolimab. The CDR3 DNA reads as TGTGCTAGTGGATTCTACCCGGGACAGCACTACACTGAAGCTTTCTTT. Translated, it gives CASGFYPGQHYTEAFF. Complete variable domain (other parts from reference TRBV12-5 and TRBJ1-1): DARVTQTPRHKVTEMGQEVTMRCQPILGHNTVFWYRQTMMQGLELLAYFRNRAPLDDSGMPKDRFSAEMPDATLATLKIQPSEPRDSAVYFCASGFYPGQHYTEAFFGQGTRLTVV.